This T cell receptor beta chain comes out of a study of T cells in Graves' hyperthyroidism and ophthalmopathy. Study-level information: Once the initial diagnosis was made, peripheral blood was obtained before any treatment.

The blood was taken when hyperthyroidism was first diagnosed, before any ophthalmopathy symptoms showed up. This CDR3 contains 13 residues. V shed 5 bases and J shed 3 bases, with 7 bases lying between them. Germline V gives CDR1 KGHSH, CDR2 LQKENI. TCR beta CDR3 regions were amplified from RNA transcripts. The HTBI primer set was used in a first-round RT-PCR of the TCR CDR3. Via MiXCR, TCRdb re-called the multiplex PCR reads, giving one row per CDR3 protein. This sample has about 160,000 distinct CDR3 sequences; over 7.5% occur once, and the top ten carry around 20%. The study, taken as a whole, reports: The majority of expanded thyroid clonotypes above 0.001 also appeared in blood.

This clonotype was detected many times. Its antigen remains unknown. This receptor was identified in a woman in her late teens or twenties with Graves' hyperthyroidism that later progressed to Graves' ophthalmopathy. This rearrangement joins TRBV18 to TRBJ1-4; tentatively, D is TRBD1 (5 bases). Input material: blood. CDR3 protein: CASSIGANEKLFF. The CDR3 region has the DNA TGTGCCAGCTCAATAGGGGCTAATGAAAAACTGTTTTTT.